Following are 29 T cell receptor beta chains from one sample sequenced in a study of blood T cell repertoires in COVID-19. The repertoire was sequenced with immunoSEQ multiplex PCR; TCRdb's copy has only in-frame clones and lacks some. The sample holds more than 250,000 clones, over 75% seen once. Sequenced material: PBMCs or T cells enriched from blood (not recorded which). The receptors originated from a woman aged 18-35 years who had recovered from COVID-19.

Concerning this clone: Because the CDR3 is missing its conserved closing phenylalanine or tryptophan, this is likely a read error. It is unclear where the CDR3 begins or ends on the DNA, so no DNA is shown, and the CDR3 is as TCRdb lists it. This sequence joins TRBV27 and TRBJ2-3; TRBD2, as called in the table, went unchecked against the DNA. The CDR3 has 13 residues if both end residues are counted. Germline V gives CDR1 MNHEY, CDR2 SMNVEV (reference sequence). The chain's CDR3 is CASSLAGAPAPIL.

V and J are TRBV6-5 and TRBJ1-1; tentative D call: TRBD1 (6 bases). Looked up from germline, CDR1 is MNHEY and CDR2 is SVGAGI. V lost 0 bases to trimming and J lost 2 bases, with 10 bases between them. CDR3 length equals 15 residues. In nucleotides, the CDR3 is TGTGCCAGCAGTTACTCGGGGGCGGGTAACACTGAAGCTTTCTTT. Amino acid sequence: CASSYSGAGNTEAFF.

The CDR3 DNA follows: TGTGCCAGCAGCGTAGCTCTAGCGGGAGCGGTTGGTGAGCAGTTCTTC. It specifies CASSVALAGAVGEQFF. The rearrangement joins TRBV9 to TRBJ2-1; 10 bases agree with TRBD2. Germline CDR1 and CDR2: SGDLS and YYNGEE. Trimming removed 0 bases from V and 9 bases from J; junction bases left unmatched: 9. The CDR3 sequence is 16 residues long.

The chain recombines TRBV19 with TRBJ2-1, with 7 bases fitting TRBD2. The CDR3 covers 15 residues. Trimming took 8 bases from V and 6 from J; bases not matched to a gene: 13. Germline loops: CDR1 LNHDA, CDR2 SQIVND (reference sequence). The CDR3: CASCAWGEGLNEQFF. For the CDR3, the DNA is TGTGCCAGTTGCGCGTGGGGGGAGGGCCTCAATGAGCAGTTCTTC. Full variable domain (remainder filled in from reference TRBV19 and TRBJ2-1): DGGITQSPKYLFRKEGQNVTLSCEQNLNHDAMYWYRQDPGQGLRLIYYSQIVNDFQKGDIAEGYSVSREKKESFPLTVTSAQKNPTAFYLCASCAWGEGLNEQFFGPGTRLTVL.

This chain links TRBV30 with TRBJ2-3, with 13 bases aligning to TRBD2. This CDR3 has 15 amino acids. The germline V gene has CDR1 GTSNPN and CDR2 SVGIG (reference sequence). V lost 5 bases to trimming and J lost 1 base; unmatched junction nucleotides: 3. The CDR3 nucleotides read TGTGCCTGGGGCGGACTAGCGGGGGGCACAGATACGCAGTATTTT. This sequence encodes CAWGGLAGGTDTQYF.

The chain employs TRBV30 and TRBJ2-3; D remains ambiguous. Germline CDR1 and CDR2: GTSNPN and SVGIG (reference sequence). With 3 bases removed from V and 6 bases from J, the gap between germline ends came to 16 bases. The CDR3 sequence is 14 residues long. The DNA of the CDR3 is TGTGCCTGGAGGTCCCCCCACACACGCGATACGCAGTATTTT. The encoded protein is CAWRSPHTRDTQYF.

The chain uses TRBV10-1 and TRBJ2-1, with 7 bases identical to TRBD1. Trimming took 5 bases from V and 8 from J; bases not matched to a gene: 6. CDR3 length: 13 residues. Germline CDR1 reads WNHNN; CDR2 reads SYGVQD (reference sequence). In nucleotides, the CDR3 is TGCGCCAGCAGTCGGGACAGCTGGGATGAGCAGTTCTTC. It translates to CASSRDSWDEQFF.

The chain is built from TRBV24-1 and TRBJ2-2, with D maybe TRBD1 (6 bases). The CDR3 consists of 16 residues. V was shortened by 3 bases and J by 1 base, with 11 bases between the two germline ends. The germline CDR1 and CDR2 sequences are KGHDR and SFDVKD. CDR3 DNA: TGTGCCACCAGTGATGGGACACTCGAGAACACCGGGGAGCTGTTTTTT. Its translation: CATSDGTLENTGELFF.

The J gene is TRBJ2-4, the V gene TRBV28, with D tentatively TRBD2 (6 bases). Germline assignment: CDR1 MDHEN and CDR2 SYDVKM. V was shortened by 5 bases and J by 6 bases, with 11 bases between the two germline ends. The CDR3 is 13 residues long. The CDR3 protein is CASSGGTANIQYF. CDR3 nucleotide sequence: TGTGCCAGCAGTGGAGGGACGGCAAACATTCAGTACTTC.

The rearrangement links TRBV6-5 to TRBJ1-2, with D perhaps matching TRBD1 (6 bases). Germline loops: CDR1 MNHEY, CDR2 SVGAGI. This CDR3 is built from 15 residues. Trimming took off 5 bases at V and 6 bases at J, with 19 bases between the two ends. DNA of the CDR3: TGTGCCAGCAGTCTCTGGGACAATCCGCGGGATGGCTACACCTTC. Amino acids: CASSLWDNPRDGYTF.

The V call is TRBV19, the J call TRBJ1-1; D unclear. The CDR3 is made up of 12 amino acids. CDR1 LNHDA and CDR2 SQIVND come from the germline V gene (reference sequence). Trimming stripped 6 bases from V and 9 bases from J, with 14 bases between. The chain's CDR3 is CASRGLPGQAFF. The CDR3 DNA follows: TGTGCCAGTAGGGGTCTGCCAGGTCAAGCTTTCTTT.

This chain's CDR3 is CASSLTTGYDSPLHF. The CDR3 nucleotides read TGTGCCAGCAGCTTAACGACAGGGTATGATTCACCCCTCCACTTT. The genes are TRBV7-9 and TRBJ1-6, with 7 nucleotides matching TRBD1. The germline gives CDR1 SEHNR, CDR2 FQNEAQ (reference sequence). CDR3 size: 15 residues. V was pared by 2 bases and J by 8 bases, with 6 bases of the junction left unmatched.

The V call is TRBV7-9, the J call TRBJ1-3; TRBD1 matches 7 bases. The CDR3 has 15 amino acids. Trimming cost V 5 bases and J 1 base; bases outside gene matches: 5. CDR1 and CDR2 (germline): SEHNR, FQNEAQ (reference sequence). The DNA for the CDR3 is TGTGCCAGCAGCCCTCAGGGGGAGTCTGGAAACACCATATATTTT. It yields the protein CASSPQGESGNTIYF.

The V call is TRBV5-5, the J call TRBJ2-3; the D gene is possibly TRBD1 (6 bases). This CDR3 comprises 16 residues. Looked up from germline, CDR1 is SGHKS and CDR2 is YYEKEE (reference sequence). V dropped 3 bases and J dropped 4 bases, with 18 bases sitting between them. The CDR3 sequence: CASSYETGQRADTQYF. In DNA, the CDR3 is TGTGCCAGCAGCTATGAAACGGGACAAAGGGCAGATACGCAGTATTTT.

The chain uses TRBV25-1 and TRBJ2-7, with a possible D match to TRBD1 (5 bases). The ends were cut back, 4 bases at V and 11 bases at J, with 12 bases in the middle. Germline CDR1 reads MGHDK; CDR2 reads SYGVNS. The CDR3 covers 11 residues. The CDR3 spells CASSGEQAEYF. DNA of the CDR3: TGTGCCAGCAGTGGGGAACAGGCGGAGTACTTC.

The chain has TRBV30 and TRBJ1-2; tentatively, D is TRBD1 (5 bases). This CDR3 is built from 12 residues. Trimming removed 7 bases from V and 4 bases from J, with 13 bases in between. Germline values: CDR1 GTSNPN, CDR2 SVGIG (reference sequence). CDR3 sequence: CAYSGISYGYTF. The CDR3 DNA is TGTGCCTACTCAGGGATCTCCTATGGCTACACCTTC.

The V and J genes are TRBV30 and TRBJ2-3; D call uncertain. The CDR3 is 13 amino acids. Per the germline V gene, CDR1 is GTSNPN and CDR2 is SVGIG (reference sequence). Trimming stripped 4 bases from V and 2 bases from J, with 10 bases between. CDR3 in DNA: TGTGCCTGGACAAACCTACTCACAGATACGCAGTATTTT. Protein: CAWTNLLTDTQYF.

In DNA, the CDR3 is TGTGCCAGCAGCGTAGGGGGTCAGGGGATCTACACCGGGGAGCTGTTTTTT. This gives the protein CASSVGGQGIYTGELFF. The chain joins TRBV9 to TRBJ2-2; D is possibly TRBD1 (6 bases). CDR3 length equals 17 residues. The V gene's germline CDR1 is SGDLS and CDR2 YYNGEE. Trimming cost V 0 bases and J 3 bases, with 15 bases left between them.

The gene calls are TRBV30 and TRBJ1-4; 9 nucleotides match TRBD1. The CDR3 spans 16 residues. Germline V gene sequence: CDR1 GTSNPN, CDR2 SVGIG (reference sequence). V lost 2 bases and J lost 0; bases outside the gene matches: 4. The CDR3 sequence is CAWSPDRGATNEKLFF. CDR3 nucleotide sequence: TGTGCCTGGAGTCCAGACAGGGGGGCAACTAATGAAAAACTGTTTTTT.

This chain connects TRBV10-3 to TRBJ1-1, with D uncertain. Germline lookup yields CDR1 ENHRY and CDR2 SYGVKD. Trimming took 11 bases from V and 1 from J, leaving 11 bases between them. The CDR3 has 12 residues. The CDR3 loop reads CAAREGNTEAFF. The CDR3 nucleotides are TGTGCCGCTAGGGAGGGGAACACTGAAGCTTTCTTT.

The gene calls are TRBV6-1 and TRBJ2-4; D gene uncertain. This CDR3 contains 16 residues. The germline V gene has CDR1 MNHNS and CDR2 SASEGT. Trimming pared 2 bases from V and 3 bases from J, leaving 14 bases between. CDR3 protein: CASSESVERLKNIQYF. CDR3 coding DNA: TGTGCCAGCAGTGAAAGTGTGGAGAGACTCAAAAACATTCAGTACTTC.

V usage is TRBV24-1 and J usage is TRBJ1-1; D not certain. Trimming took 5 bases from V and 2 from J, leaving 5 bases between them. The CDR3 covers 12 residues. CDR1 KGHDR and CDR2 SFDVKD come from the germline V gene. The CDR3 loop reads CATSGVNTEAFF. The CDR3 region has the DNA TGTGCCACCAGTGGCGTAAACACTGAAGCTTTCTTT.

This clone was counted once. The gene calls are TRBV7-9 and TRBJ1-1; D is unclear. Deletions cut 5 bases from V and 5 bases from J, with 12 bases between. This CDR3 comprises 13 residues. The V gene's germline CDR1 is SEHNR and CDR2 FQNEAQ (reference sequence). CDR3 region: CASSPHPGTEAFF. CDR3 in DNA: TGTGCCAGCAGCCCCCATCCGGGTACTGAAGCTTTCTTT.

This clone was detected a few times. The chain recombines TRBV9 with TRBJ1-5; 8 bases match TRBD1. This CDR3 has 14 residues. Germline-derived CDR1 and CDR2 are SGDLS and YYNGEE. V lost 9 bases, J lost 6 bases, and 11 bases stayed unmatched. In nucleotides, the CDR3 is TGTGCCAACGTGACAGGGGTTTTTTTTCAGCCCCAGCATTTT. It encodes CANVTGVFFQPQHF.

Written as DNA, the CDR3 is TGTGCCAGCAGCACTTTACTTGAGCAGTTCTTC. Protein sequence: CASSTLLEQFF. The V gene is TRBV2, the J gene TRBJ2-1; no definite D call. Trimming removed 6 bases from V and 9 bases from J, with 9 bases in between. Germline assignment: CDR1 SNHLY and CDR2 FYNNEI. The CDR3 runs to 11 residues.

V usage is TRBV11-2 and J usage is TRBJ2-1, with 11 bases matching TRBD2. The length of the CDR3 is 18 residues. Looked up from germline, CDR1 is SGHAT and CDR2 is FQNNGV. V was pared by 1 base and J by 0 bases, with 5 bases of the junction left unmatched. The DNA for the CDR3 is TGTGCCAGCAGCTTAGGACTCACTAGCGGGAGCTCCTACAATGAGCAGTTCTTC. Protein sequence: CASSLGLTSGSSYNEQFF.

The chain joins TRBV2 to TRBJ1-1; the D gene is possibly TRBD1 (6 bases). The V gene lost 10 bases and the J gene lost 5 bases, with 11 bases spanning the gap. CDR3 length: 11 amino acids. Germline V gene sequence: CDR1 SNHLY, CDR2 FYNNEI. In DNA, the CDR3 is TGTGCCACACTGAGGGGGACTGAAGCTTTCTTT. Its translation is CATLRGTEAFF.

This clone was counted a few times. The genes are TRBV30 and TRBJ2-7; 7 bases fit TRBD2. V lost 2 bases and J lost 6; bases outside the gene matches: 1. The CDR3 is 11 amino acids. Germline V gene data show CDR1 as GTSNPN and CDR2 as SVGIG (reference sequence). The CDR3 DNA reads TGTGCCTGGAGTTGGGGGGGCGAGCAGTACTTC. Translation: CAWSWGGEQYF.

In DNA, the CDR3 is TGTGCCAGCAGTGAATGGGGACAGGATGAAGCTTTCTTT. It specifies CASSEWGQDEAFF. The V and J genes are TRBV2 and TRBJ1-1; 8 nucleotides line up with TRBD1. The germline V gene encodes CDR1 SNHLY and CDR2 FYNNEI. Germline trimming cut 2 bases from V and 7 bases from J; bases unmatched to any gene: 3. The length of the CDR3 is 13 residues.